This T cell receptor (beta chain) was identified during a study of identical twins (dated by TCRdb to 2016 to 2018). Concerning the study at large: The study deep-sequenced TCR alpha and beta repertoires from monozygotic twins, unrelated adults of various ages and cord blood to test whether fetal clonotypes persist. To rule out contamination, the twin experiments were replicated at different times with different library preparation protocols. Overall study results and their limits: Abundant cord blood beta clonotypes carried fewer insertions; young adult naive repertoires showed a weaker similar trend, while memory repertoires showed none. The excess sharing between twins in beta out-of-frame sequences was weaker because fewer shared sequences reduced the signal-to-noise ratio. Because the same donors could not be followed over many years, conclusions were based on cross-sectional statistical analysis. Compared with coincidental sharing between unrelated individuals, out-of-frame TCR alpha sequences shared between twins showed an excess of sequences with low generation probability. Invariant T cells such as MAIT and iNKT could partly confound zero-insertion analyses, though diverse VJ usage argued against this for most clonotypes. Recombination models systematically underestimated out-of-frame TCR alpha sharing in monozygotic twins but agreed with sharing between unrelated individuals.

Concerning this clonotype: This clone's antigen is unknown. Base qualities are not recorded, but no much larger clone differs from it by a single base.

Its CDR3 holds 14 amino acids, cysteine through phenylalanine. Only the CDR3 portion is preserved as DNA: 42 bases, with reading frame beginning at the first base. The V end gives up 6 bases and the J end 2 bases, leaving 4 bases in the junction not matched to a gene. Taken from the germline V gene, the CDR1 and CDR2 loops are SGHTA and FQGNSA. Every donor was a healthy Caucasian. Three pairs of female monozygotic twins, all aged about 18 to 29 years, made up the twin cohort. Positive isolation kits from Invitrogen were used to isolate the CD4+ and CD8+ T cell populations. Libraries were made using 5' RACE. Instrument used: Illumina HiSeq 2000. Template switching introduced a universal primer binding site; the final cDNA contained a unique molecular identifier, enabling accurate counting of TCR cDNA molecules. Specific primers in the conserved constant-segment region were used to synthesize first-strand cDNA for the TCR alpha and beta chains. To control for contamination, each cDNA library was double barcoded with a SMART-Mk sample barcode plus Illumina barcodes. TruSeq adapter sequences and Illumina sample barcodes were added in two successive PCR steps. TCR alpha and beta cDNA libraries were sequenced on the Illumina HiSeq platform with custom primers. On the study's bioinformatics: MiGEC processed the raw reads to extract unique molecular identifiers, while MiXCR was used to determine the CDR3 positions. For each individual, recombination models were inferred using an EM algorithm with the repgenHMM and IGoR tools. The tcR package in R was used for shared clonotype analysis, with sharing normalized by the product of cloneset sizes. To study raw recombination without the effects of thymic and clonal selection, out-of-frame nonproductive sequences were analyzed. Using fastp at Q25 and MiXCR, TCRdb reprocessed the public reads and kept productive beta chains. Rows are unified per CDR3 protein, each entry keeping the most common DNA and genes. What appears here as the V and J calls and clone size reflects TCRdb's work, not the paper's. This sample is represented by approximately 500,000 distinct CDR3 sequences; 20% to 30% of them were singletons. About 2.7% of the sample comes from the top ten.

Another study also made use of these data, one on T cells expressing NK-cell markers. Reported in the second study: In sorted CD3+CD56+NKG2C+, CD3+CD56+NKG2C- and CD3+CD56-NKG2C+ T-cell subsets from about eight donors, TCR beta-chain repertoires were profiled. Seven of the eight sequenced donors were HCMV-seropositive and one was HCMV-seronegative. To restrict sorting to alphabetaTCR-expressing T cells, an anti-gammadeltaTCR antibody was added in several experiments. In about 6 donors, the dominant CD3+CD56+NKG2C+ clonotypes were found to rank among the top 10 CD8+ clonotypes and to make up 1.0-7.0% of CD8+ T cells. Those dominant clonotypes were again the most abundant among CD3+CD56-NKG2C+ cells in a handful of donors, at about 28.3-65%. Whether the expanded NKG2C-expressing T cell clones were specific for HCMV antigens remained unclear. Randomly selected healthy volunteers, three men and five women, were used as the eight sequenced donors. HCMV-specific IgG was detected in serum with a commercial ELISA kit to determine HCMV serostatus. MIGEC was used to demultiplex reads and group the reads by UMI, and MiTCR was used to assemble and quantify clonotypes. To remove erroneous sequences, TCR cDNA sequences were retained only when supported by two or more reads. The tcR package was used for downstream repertoire analysis, with clonotypes matched between fractions based on CDR3 nucleotide sequence plus V segment. VDJmatch was used to annotate antigen specificity against VDJdb, with one amino acid substitution in CDR3 allowed.

The chain is encoded by TRBV7-2 joined to TRBJ2-5; 9 of the junction bases match TRBD2. This TCR derives from a woman aged 18-29 years in good health. Material: CD4+ T cells sorted from blood. The nucleotide sequence is TGTGCCAGCAGTGGACTAGCGTTTCAAGAGACCCAGTACTTC. Translated, it gives CASSGLAFQETQYF. The variable domain in full, with residues beyond the CDR3 obtained from the reference TRBV7-2 and TRBJ2-5 genes, is GAGVSQSPSNKVTEKGKDVELRCDPISGHTALYWYRQSLGQGLEFLIYFQGNSAPDKSGLPSDRFSAERTGGSVSTLTIQRTQQEDSAVYLCASSGLAFQETQYFGPGTRLLVL.